The 2 T cell receptor beta chains listed next were all sequenced from one sample in a study of low-dose radiotherapy and immunotherapy resistance in tumors. It was with a constant-region primer and a V-primer adapter that TCRs were amplified over roughly 19 PCR cycles. Using its own MiXCR run on the reads, TCRdb lists one record per CDR3 protein. Found here are roughly 50,000 distinct CDR3 sequences, 33% of them singletons; the top ten hold approximately 7.6%. Time point: after trial treatment. Treatment given: LDRT plus nivolumab, ipilimumab, low-dose cyclophosphamide and aspirin (RACIN trial). The sequencing here drew on PBMCs, taken after low-dose radiotherapy plus immunotherapy. The receptors were sampled from a male donor with rectosigmoid adenocarcinoma.

In this sample, this clonotype turned up a few times. V gene TRBV28 combines with J gene TRBJ1-5, with 8 bases that match TRBD1. This CDR3 is 16 amino acids long. V trimming: 2 bases; J trimming: 7 bases; junction bases outside the gene matches: 10. Looked up from germline, CDR1 is MDHEN and CDR2 is SYDVKM. The CDR3 loop is CASSLGLTGEGQPQHF. The CDR3 region has the DNA TGTGCCAGCAGTTTAGGATTGACAGGGGAAGGCCAGCCCCAGCATTTT.

This clonotype was observed a single time. The DNA of the CDR3 is TGCAGTGCTACAACAGGGTCCCACCAAAATGAGCAGTTCTTC. Translating gives CSATTGSHQNEQFF. The chain is built from TRBV20-1 and TRBJ2-1, with D possibly TRBD1 on 6 matching bases. The V end was cut by 4 bases, the J end by 7 bases, with 17 bases between. Germline loops: CDR1 DFQATT, CDR2 SNEGSKA (reference sequence). The length of the CDR3 is 14 residues.